Following are 20 T cell receptor beta chains from one sample sequenced in a study of shared clonotypes between healthy human individuals. Here immunoSEQ multiplex PCR was the method, and the copy in TCRdb shows in-frame clones only, minus some. This sample has 950,000 to 1,100,000 clones, with more than 65% found just once. Material for sequencing was memory CD4+ T cells sorted from blood. Subset specified: CD45RA-negative fraction. Every receptor here comes from a man aged 18 to 30 in good health.

The sample holds a few counts of this clone. The chain uses TRBV5-1 and TRBJ1-2, with D uncertain. Germline assignment: CDR1 SGHRS and CDR2 YFSETQ. V lost 5 bases and J lost 2, with 19 bases in between. The CDR3 contains 16 residues. The CDR3 coding sequence is TGCGCCAGCAGATCCCTGGCCCCCGGGCGGAACTATGGCTACACCTTC. It yields the protein CASRSLAPGRNYGYTF.

CDR3 sequence (DNA): TGCGCCAGCAGCCAAGAAGGAGGGAGTAATGAAAAACTGTTTTTT. Translation gives CASSQEGGSNEKLFF. The chain couples TRBV4-3 to TRBJ1-4; D unclear. V lost 0 bases to trimming and J lost 4 bases, with 9 bases between them. The CDR3 consists of 15 residues. Germline values: CDR1 LGHNA, CDR2 YSLEER.

The rearrangement uses TRBV19 and TRBJ1-2; TRBD1 aligns across 9 bases. Trimming at V came to 7 bases and at J to 4 bases, leaving 7 bases not matched to a gene. The CDR3 runs 14 residues. Per the germline V gene, CDR1 is LNHDA and CDR2 is SQIVND (reference sequence). The CDR3 sequence is CASITPGQGYGYTF. The DNA for the CDR3 is TGTGCCAGTATCACTCCGGGACAGGGCTATGGCTACACCTTC.

This clone was counted between two and nine times. V is TRBV25-1 and J is TRBJ1-6; a weak D match, TRBD1 (5 bases). There are 14 residues in the CDR3. The V gene lost 2 bases and the J gene lost 9 bases, with 11 bases spanning the gap. Looked up from germline, CDR1 is MGHDK and CDR2 is SYGVNS. The CDR3: CASSEQGRGSPLHF. CDR3 coding DNA: TGTGCCAGCAGTGAACAGGGACGGGGTTCACCCCTCCACTTT.

V is TRBV6-1 and J is TRBJ2-1; 8 bases fit TRBD2. This CDR3 is 11 amino acids long. Germline-derived CDR1 and CDR2 are MNHNS and SASEGT. The V segment lost 8 bases and the J segment 7 bases; nucleotides outside the gene matches: 1. The CDR3 loop reads CASPGGNEQFF. The CDR3 DNA is TGTGCCAGCCCGGGGGGGAATGAGCAGTTCTTC.

This clone has only a few counts. The genes are TRBV14 and TRBJ1-6; D not resolved. Looked up from germline, CDR1 is SGHDN and CDR2 is FVKESK. This CDR3 contains 14 residues. Trimming left V 5 bases short and J 7 bases short, with 12 bases between. The CDR3 nucleotides read TGTGCCAGCAGCGCCGGGATACCAAATTCACCCCTCCACTTT. Residues: CASSAGIPNSPLHF.

The chain couples TRBV5-1 to TRBJ2-1, with 10 bases matching TRBD2. Germline V gives CDR1 SGHRS, CDR2 YFSETQ. The CDR3 is 15 amino acids. J was trimmed by 8 bases and V by 4 bases; bases with no gene match: 9. The CDR3 region has the DNA TGCGCCAGCAGCCTTAGCGGGGGGTCAGTGGATGAGCAGTTCTTC. This codes for CASSLSGGSVDEQFF.

This clone has only a few counts. The chain recombines TRBV6-5 with TRBJ2-7; TRBD2 might be the D (6 bases). Germline-derived CDR1 and CDR2 are MNHEY and SVGAGI. The germline V and J ends were trimmed by 0 bases and 2 bases, with 8 bases remaining between them. The CDR3 covers 14 residues. The DNA of the CDR3 is TGTGCCAGCAGTTACTCGGGGACTCCCTACGAGCAGTACTTC. It encodes CASSYSGTPYEQYF.

This clone was detected ten times or more. The chain has TRBV13 and TRBJ2-5, with D hard to call. V was trimmed by 4 bases and J by 5 bases, leaving 17 bases between them. CDR1 and CDR2 (germline): PRHDT, FYEKMQ (reference sequence). This CDR3 comprises 15 residues. CDR3 sequence: CASSSAFRALETQYF. The CDR3 DNA reads TGTGCCAGCAGCTCCGCGTTTCGGGCGTTGGAGACCCAGTACTTC.

The table lists this clone with a few counts. The chain has TRBV4-2 and TRBJ2-2; D gene unclear. The germline V and J ends were trimmed by 0 bases and 8 bases, with 7 bases remaining between them. CDR3 length: 13 residues. Per germline, CDR1 LGHNA and CDR2 YNFKEQ. The CDR3 protein is CASSQEGVGELFF. DNA for the CDR3: TGTGCCAGCAGCCAAGAGGGTGTAGGGGAGCTGTTTTTT.

The V gene is TRBV2, the J gene TRBJ2-1; D is unresolved. The CDR3 extends over 13 amino acids. Germline assignment: CDR1 SNHLY and CDR2 FYNNEI. V was cut by 8 bases and J by 5 bases, with 13 bases left in between. CDR3 sequence (DNA): TGTGCCAGCTCTCTAGAGGTCCACAATGAGCAGTTCTTC. It codes for CASSLEVHNEQFF. Together with reference TRBV2 and TRBJ2-1, the CDR3 gives the full variable domain: EPEVTQTPSHQVTQMGQEVILRCVPISNHLYFYWYRQILGQKVEFLVSFYNNEISEKSEIFDDQFSVERPDGSNFTLKIRSTKLEDSAMYFCASSLEVHNEQFFGPGTRLTVL.

The chain employs TRBV18 and TRBJ2-7; D unclear. The CDR3 is made up of 13 amino acids. The germline gives CDR1 KGHSH, CDR2 LQKENI. Trimming took 1 base from V and 4 from J, leaving 8 bases between them. CDR3: CASSPQGRYEQYF. The DNA of the CDR3 is TGTGCCAGCTCACCACAGGGTAGGTACGAGCAGTACTTC.

The CDR3 region is CASSQELGLAGSTDTQYF. In DNA, the CDR3 is TGCGCCAGCAGCCAAGAACTGGGACTAGCGGGGTCCACAGATACGCAGTATTTT. The rearrangement links TRBV4-3 to TRBJ2-3; 13 bases align to TRBD2. The CDR3 runs to 18 residues. Germline V gives CDR1 LGHNA, CDR2 YSLEER. The V gene end was trimmed by 0 bases and the J gene end by 2 bases; junction bases not matched to a gene: 5.

The chain employs TRBV11-2 and TRBJ1-4; TRBD1 aligns across 12 bases. This CDR3 is 15 amino acids long. CDR1 SGHAT and CDR2 FQNNGV come from the germline V gene. V lost 6 bases to trimming and J lost 8 bases; unmatched junction nucleotides: 7. DNA for the CDR3: TGTGCCAGCAGGACCCGGGACAGGGGGCCGGAAAAACTGTTTTTT. Translation: CASRTRDRGPEKLFF.

Notes on this clone: This CDR3 is also generated by other DNA sequences in the sample. The chain uses TRBV9 and TRBJ2-5; D call uncertain. V shed 2 bases and J shed 2 bases, with 7 bases lying between them. The CDR3 consists of 13 residues. Germline CDR1 SGDLS, CDR2 YYNGEE. CDR3 in DNA: TGTGCCAGCAGCGTGACTGATCAAGAGACCCAGTACTTC. Amino acids: CASSVTDQETQYF.

The chain links TRBV10-3 to TRBJ2-1; 10 nucleotides line up with TRBD2. Germline-derived CDR1 and CDR2 are ENHRY and SYGVKD. The trim removed 4 bases at V and 6 bases at J, leaving 3 bases unmatched. This CDR3 is 14 amino acids long. The CDR3 protein is CAISVGTSVNEQFF. The CDR3 region has the DNA TGTGCCATCAGTGTCGGGACTAGCGTCAATGAGCAGTTCTTC.

J is TRBJ2-2 and V is TRBV5-5; D is uncertain. CDR1 is SGHKS, CDR2 YYEKEE, per germline (reference sequence). The V and J ends lost 1 base and 7 bases respectively, with 8 bases between them. The CDR3 is 13 amino acids. DNA for the CDR3: TGTGCCAGCAGCTTGTACGAGCGCGGGGAGCTGTTTTTT. Protein: CASSLYERGELFF.

This clone appeared a few times. The chain links TRBV7-6 to TRBJ2-2, with D perhaps matching TRBD1 (6 bases). This CDR3 contains 14 residues. The germline V gene encodes CDR1 SGHVS and CDR2 FNYEAQ. V lost 3 bases and J lost 6, with 11 bases in between. CDR3 loop: CASSLGATSGELFF. The CDR3, as DNA: TGTGCCAGCAGCTTGGGGGCCACCTCCGGGGAGCTGTTTTTT.

The chain recombines TRBV5-8 with TRBJ2-3; 10 nucleotides agree with TRBD2. This CDR3 has 17 residues. The V and J ends lost 0 bases and 1 base, in that order; junction bases with no gene match: 5. CDR1 is SGHTS, CDR2 YDEGEE, per germline. This CDR3 is CASSLAGLAGGTDTQYF. As DNA, the CDR3 is TGTGCCAGCAGCTTGGCCGGGCTAGCGGGGGGCACAGATACGCAGTATTTT.

This chain links TRBV11-3 with TRBJ2-3; 11 bases line up with TRBD2. J lost 6 bases, V lost 5 bases, and 7 bases had no gene match. CDR1 is SGHNT and CDR2 is YENEEA in the germline V gene. The CDR3 loop spans 15 amino acids. The CDR3 sequence: CASSRGLAELDTQYF. The CDR3 DNA reads as TGTGCCAGCAGCCGGGGACTAGCGGAACTGGATACGCAGTATTTT.